A selection of T cell receptor beta chains follows, all from one sample in a study of blood T cell repertoires in COVID-19. The data were produced by immunoSEQ multiplex PCR, yet TCRdb's version contains in-frame clones alone and is incomplete. This sample has 200,000 to 250,000 clones; about 86% occur once, and the top ten carry roughly 1.5%. The sequenced sample was peripheral blood. All receptors come from a man aged 18 to 30 with active or convalescent COVID-19. Each CDR3 is given with its conserved first and last residue. A D gene is named only where the DNA matches it firmly. Clone size is given for some rows only: seen once, a few or many times, or a class if the clone is expanded.

v_call: TRBV11-3
clone_size: NA
j_call: TRBJ2-7
d_call: TRBD2
cdr3_aa: CASSQGGLAGGSSYEQYF
cdr3_nt: TGTGCCAGCAGCCAGGGGGGACTAGCGGGAGGTAGCTCCTACGAGCAGTACTTC

v_call: TRBV7-8
clone_size: once
j_call: TRBJ2-2
d_call: NA
cdr3_aa: CASSTFLAPTRGTGELFF
cdr3_nt: TGTGCCAGCAGCACCTTCCTAGCGCCAACTCGGGGCACCGGGGAGCTGTTTTTT

v_call: TRBV19
clone_size: few
j_call: TRBJ1-1
d_call: TRBD1
cdr3_aa: CASSIGSQGAFEAFF
cdr3_nt: TGTGCCAGTAGTATAGGTTCCCAGGGGGCCTTTGAAGCTTTCTTT

v_call: TRBV27
clone_size: NA
j_call: TRBJ1-3
d_call: NA
cdr3_aa: CASSLTPGFSGNTIYF
cdr3_nt: TGTGCCAGCAGTTTGACCCCAGGGTTCTCTGGAAACACCATATATTTT

v_call: TRBV6-6
clone_size: NA
j_call: TRBJ1-5
d_call: NA
cdr3_aa: CASSRRNQPQHF
cdr3_nt: TGTGCCAGCAGTCGCCGTAATCAGCCCCAGCATTTT

v_call: TRBV6-4
clone_size: NA
j_call: TRBJ2-2
d_call: NA
cdr3_aa: CASSGAGLTGELFF
cdr3_nt: TGTGCCAGCAGTGGGGCAGGACTTACCGGGGAGCTGTTTTTT

v_call: TRBV6-5
clone_size: NA
j_call: TRBJ1-2
d_call: NA
cdr3_aa: CASSYGGGGYTF
cdr3_nt: TGTGCCAGCAGCTACGGCGGTGGTGGCTACACCTTC

v_call: TRBV29-1
clone_size: NA
j_call: TRBJ2-1
d_call: TRBD1
cdr3_aa: CSVGDRANNEQFF
cdr3_nt: TGCAGCGTTGGGGACAGGGCAAACAATGAGCAGTTCTTC

v_call: TRBV25-1
clone_size: NA
j_call: TRBJ2-3
d_call: NA
cdr3_aa: CASSEGGGPQYF
cdr3_nt: TGTGCCAGCAGTGAGGGCGGAGGTCCGCAGTATTTT

v_call: TRBV7-4
clone_size: NA
j_call: TRBJ1-6
d_call: NA
cdr3_aa: CASSLNCKPSPLHF
cdr3_nt: TGTGCCAGCAGCTTAAACTGTAAGCCTTCACCCCTCCACTTT

v_call: TRBV28
clone_size: NA
j_call: TRBJ2-7
d_call: TRBD2
cdr3_aa: CASSFSGRALYEQYF
cdr3_nt: TGTGCCAGCAGTTTTAGCGGGAGGGCCCTCTACGAGCAGTACTTC

v_call: TRBV19
clone_size: once
j_call: TRBJ2-7
d_call: NA
cdr3_aa: CASSMVAGFSYEQYF
cdr3_nt: TGTGCCAGTAGTATGGTAGCAGGGTTCTCCTACGAGCAGTACTTC

v_call: TRBV28
clone_size: NA
j_call: TRBJ2-4
d_call: TRBD2
cdr3_aa: CASRFKRETKNIQYF
cdr3_nt: TGTGCCAGCAGATTTAAGCGGGAAACCAAAAACATTCAGTACTTC

v_call: TRBV19
clone_size: NA
j_call: TRBJ1-2
d_call: NA
cdr3_aa: CASRKTGLDYGYTF
cdr3_nt: TGTGCCAGTCGAAAGACAGGCCTAGACTATGGCTACACCTTC

v_call: TRBV5-1
clone_size: few
j_call: TRBJ1-1
d_call: TRBD1
cdr3_aa: CASTTGERTEAFF
cdr3_nt: TGCGCCAGCACTACAGGGGAACGCACTGAAGCTTTCTTT

v_call: TRBV3-1/TRBV3-2
clone_size: NA
j_call: TRBJ1-5
d_call: NA
cdr3_aa: CASSQVLGGNQPQHF
cdr3_nt: TGTGCCAGCAGCCAAGTTTTGGGGGGGAATCAGCCCCAGCATTTT

v_call: TRBV2
clone_size: NA
j_call: TRBJ2-5
d_call: NA
cdr3_aa: CASRQGHSETQYF
cdr3_nt: TGTGCCAGCAGGCAGGGACACTCGGAGACCCAGTACTTC

v_call: TRBV15
clone_size: NA
j_call: TRBJ1-4
d_call: NA
cdr3_aa: CATSRGGRNEKLFF
cdr3_nt: TGTGCCACCAGCAGAGGGGGCAGGAATGAAAAACTGTTTTTT

v_call: TRBV25-1
clone_size: NA
j_call: TRBJ2-1
d_call: NA
cdr3_aa: CASSAGLIRPDHEQFF
cdr3_nt: TGTGCCAGCAGTGCGGGACTTATAAGACCGGATCATGAGCAGTTCTTC

v_call: TRBV27
clone_size: NA
j_call: TRBJ2-6
d_call: TRBD1
cdr3_aa: CASNDKGAPYSGANVLTF
cdr3_nt: TGTGCCAGCAACGACAAGGGGGCACCATACTCTGGGGCCAACGTCCTGACTTTC

v_call: TRBV6-5
clone_size: NA
j_call: TRBJ2-5
d_call: TRBD1
cdr3_aa: CASSYHTGGARETQYF
cdr3_nt: TGTGCCAGCAGTTACCACACAGGGGGCGCTCGGGAGACCCAGTACTTC

v_call: TRBV27
clone_size: NA
j_call: TRBJ2-1
d_call: NA
cdr3_aa: CASSIPTAVGSYNEQFF
cdr3_nt: TGTGCCAGCAGTATCCCCACTGCGGTCGGCTCCTACAATGAGCAGTTCTTC

v_call: TRBV5-1
clone_size: NA
j_call: TRBJ2-1
d_call: TRBD2
cdr3_aa: CASQREGLGEQFF
cdr3_nt: TGCGCCAGCCAGCGGGAGGGCCTAGGTGAGCAGTTCTTC

v_call: TRBV10-1
clone_size: few
j_call: TRBJ2-7
d_call: TRBD2
cdr3_aa: CASSESTSGTYEQYF
cdr3_nt: TGCGCCAGCAGTGAGTCGACTAGCGGGACATACGAGCAGTACTTC

v_call: TRBV5-6
clone_size: NA
j_call: TRBJ2-2
d_call: TRBD1
cdr3_aa: CASSLVGDPGQGLTGELFF
cdr3_nt: TGTGCCAGCAGCTTGGTAGGGGACCCGGGACAGGGCCTGACCGGGGAGCTGTTTTTT

v_call: TRBV5-1
clone_size: once
j_call: TRBJ2-7
d_call: NA
cdr3_aa: CASSPEGAYEQYF
cdr3_nt: TGCGCCAGCAGCCCGGAAGGAGCCTACGAGCAGTACTTC

v_call: TRBV19
clone_size: NA
j_call: TRBJ2-1
d_call: TRBD2
cdr3_aa: CASSLAGVSYNEQFF
cdr3_nt: TGTGCCAGTAGTCTAGCGGGAGTCTCCTACAATGAGCAGTTCTTC

v_call: TRBV12-3/TRBV12-4
clone_size: NA
j_call: TRBJ2-7
d_call: TRBD1
cdr3_aa: CATLRDRGSEQYF
cdr3_nt: TGTGCCACACTAAGGGACAGGGGGAGCGAGCAGTACTTC

v_call: TRBV29-1
clone_size: NA
j_call: TRBJ2-5
d_call: TRBD1
cdr3_aa: CSVDRGDQETQYF
cdr3_nt: TGCAGCGTGGACAGGGGGGACCAAGAGACCCAGTACTTC

v_call: TRBV6-1
clone_size: once
j_call: TRBJ1-2
d_call: NA
cdr3_aa: CASSESYGYTF
cdr3_nt: TGTGCCAGCAGTGAGAGTTATGGCTACACCTTC

v_call: TRBV6-5
clone_size: NA
j_call: TRBJ2-3
d_call: TRBD1
cdr3_aa: CASSSRRDRIHF
cdr3_nt: TGTGCCAGCAGTTCCCGGCGGGACAGGATCCATTTT

v_call: TRBV30
clone_size: NA
j_call: TRBJ2-7
d_call: NA
cdr3_aa: CAWSGYASSSSYEQYF
cdr3_nt: TGTGCCTGGAGTGGTTACGCCTCTTCTAGCTCCTACGAGCAGTACTTC

v_call: TRBV29-1
clone_size: NA
j_call: TRBJ2-3
d_call: NA
cdr3_aa: CSVEPGSVGDTQYF
cdr3_nt: TGCAGCGTTGAACCGGGGTCGGTCGGAGATACGCAGTATTTT